This T cell receptor (beta chain) emerged from a study of neurological immune-mediated disorders. V dropped 6 bases and J dropped 5; count of bases not matched to a gene: 6. CDR3 length equals 13 residues. Germline assignment: CDR1 SQVTM and CDR2 ANQGSEA. The sorted libraries were prepared using about 1 million CD4+ or CD8+ T cells that had themselves been sorted. TCRdb redid the calling of the 5' RACE reads with MiXCR, one entry per CDR3 protein. Of about 19,000 distinct CDR3 sequences listed, approximately 7.3% were seen once; the top ten hold 17%. This clonotype was recorded at least ten times. This TCR derives from a woman in her twenties or thirties with HTLV-1-associated myelopathy (HAM/TSP). What was sequenced was CD8+ T cells from blood. The chain combines TRBV29-1 with TRBJ2-2, with TRBD2 identical over 7 bases. The CDR3 reads CSVSGGSTGELFF. As DNA, the CDR3 is TGCAGCGTGTCGGGGGGTAGTACCGGGGAGCTGTTTTTT.